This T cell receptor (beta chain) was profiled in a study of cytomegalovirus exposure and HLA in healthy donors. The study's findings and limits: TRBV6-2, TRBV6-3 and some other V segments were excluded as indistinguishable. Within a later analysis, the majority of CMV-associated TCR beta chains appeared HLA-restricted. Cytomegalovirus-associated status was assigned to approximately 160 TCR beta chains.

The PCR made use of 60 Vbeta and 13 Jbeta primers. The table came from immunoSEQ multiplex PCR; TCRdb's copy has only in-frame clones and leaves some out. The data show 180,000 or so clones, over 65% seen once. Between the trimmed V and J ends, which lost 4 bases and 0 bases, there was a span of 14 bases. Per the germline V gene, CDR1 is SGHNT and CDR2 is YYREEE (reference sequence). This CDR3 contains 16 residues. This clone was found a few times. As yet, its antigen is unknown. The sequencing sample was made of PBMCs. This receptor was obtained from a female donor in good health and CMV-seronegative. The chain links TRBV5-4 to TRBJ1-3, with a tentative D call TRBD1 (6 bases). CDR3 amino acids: CASSKNREPSGNTIYF. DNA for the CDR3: TGTGCCAGCAGCAAAAACAGGGAACCCTCTGGAAACACCATATATTTT.